The present TCR beta chain was sequenced within a study of radiation and T cells in renal cell carcinoma. The germline V gene has CDR1 SGHTS and CDR2 YDEGEE. The CDR3 spans 15 residues. V was trimmed by 0 bases and J by 3 bases, leaving 10 bases between them. The treatment: treatment-naive control, cytoreductive nephrectomy. The tumor was a clear cell renal cell carcinoma. Profiled with immunoSEQ multiplex PCR; TCRdb holds only in-frame clones, not every one. The top ten hold roughly a third of the sample, which has roughly 18,000 clones, approximately 62% seen once. Findings and limits, study-wide: Compared with controls, irradiated tumors showed greater TCR clonality. Dominant CDR3 motifs were more common in irradiated tumors than controls.

As to this clone: The antigen is not known.

The clonotype was recovered from a man aged 45 to 65 with renal cell carcinoma. The chain joins TRBV5-8 to TRBJ1-5; D is unresolved. The sample in question was tumor tissue, obtained from a patient whose treatment was nephrectomy without radiotherapy. The CDR3 DNA reads TGTGCCAGCAGCTTGGGGTCCCCTCTCAATCAGCCCCAGCATTTT. Translating gives CASSLGSPLNQPQHF.